Listed below are T cell receptor beta chains from one sample, sequenced in a study of CD8 T cells in Susac syndrome. One entry per CDR3 protein results from TCRdb running MiXCR on the immunoSEQ multiplex PCR reads. The sample has approximately 130,000 distinct CDR3 sequences, around 91% seen once. The source material was CD8+ T cells from PBMCs. All receptors come from a human donor with multiple sclerosis. Each CDR3 is given with its conserved first and last residue. A D gene is named only where the DNA matches it firmly. Only some rows state a clone size, as once, few, many or a class for expanded clones.

d_call	v_call	clone_size	j_call	cdr3_aa	cdr3_nt
.	TRBV4-1	once	TRBJ1-1	CASSQGHTEAFF	TGCGCCAGCAGCCAAGGGCACACTGAAGCTTTCTTT
TRBD2	TRBV27	.	TRBJ2-2	CASSWGGDAGELFF	TGTGCCAGCAGTTGGGGAGGGGACGCCGGGGAGCTGTTTTTT
.	TRBV29-1	.	TRBJ1-1	CSVEDRENTEAFF	TGCAGCGTTGAAGATCGGGAAAACACTGAAGCTTTCTTT
.	TRBV19	.	TRBJ1-5	CASIPDSGWNQPQHF	TGTGCCAGTATTCCGGACAGCGGCTGGAATCAGCCCCAGCATTTT
.	TRBV3-1	.	TRBJ2-1	CASSQPLEHNEQFF	TGTGCCAGCAGCCAACCGTTGGAGCACAATGAGCAGTTCTTC
TRBD2	TRBV29-1	.	TRBJ2-1	CSVDPLKAGGPYEQFF	TGCAGCGTTGATCCCTTAAAAGCGGGAGGGCCTTATGAGCAGTTCTTC
.	TRBV7-6	.	TRBJ2-1	CASSLFRASNEQFF	TGTGCCAGCAGCTTATTTAGGGCCTCCAATGAGCAGTTCTTC
TRBD2	TRBV3-1	.	TRBJ2-5	CASSQDRLAGETQYF	TGTGCCAGCAGCCAAGATCGTCTAGCGGGGGAGACCCAGTACTTC
.	TRBV6-2/TRBV6-3	once	TRBJ2-7	CASSPPGESSYEQYF	TGTGCCAGCAGTCCCCCGGGGGAGAGCTCCTACGAGCAGTACTTC
TRBD2	TRBV7-9	.	TRBJ2-1	CASSSRVAGENEQFF	TGTGCCAGCAGCTCCCGTGTAGCGGGAGAAAATGAGCAGTTCTTC
TRBD1	TRBV18	.	TRBJ2-7	CASSKGDSSYEQYF	TGTGCCAGCTCTAAGGGGGACAGCTCCTACGAGCAGTACTTC
.	TRBV4-2	.	TRBJ2-7	CASSQDVGAGVYEQYF	TGTGCCAGCAGCCAAGACGTGGGGGCGGGAGTCTACGAGCAGTACTTC
TRBD2	TRBV12-3/TRBV12-4	.	TRBJ2-7	CASSPGGGDYEQYF	TGTGCCAGCAGTCCTGGGGGGGGAGACTACGAGCAGTACTTC
TRBD1	TRBV7-6	.	TRBJ2-2	CASSPGTGNTGELFF	TGTGCCAGCAGCCCTGGGACAGGGAACACCGGGGAGCTGTTTTTT
.	TRBV12-3/TRBV12-4	.	TRBJ2-1	CASSVPGVNEQFF	TGTGCCAGCAGTGTCCCAGGGGTTAATGAGCAGTTCTTC
.	TRBV6-5	few	TRBJ2-3	CASSPDTDTQYF	TGTGCCAGCAGTCCCGACACGGATACGCAGTATTTT
TRBD2	TRBV7-9	.	TRBJ2-1	CASQREGLRTNEQFF	TGTGCCAGCCAGCGGGAGGGCCTAAGGACAAATGAGCAGTTCTTC
.	TRBV29-1	.	TRBJ1-1	CSGGTGNTEAFF	TGCAGCGGTGGGACGGGGAACACTGAAGCTTTCTTT
.	TRBV29-1	.	TRBJ2-3	CSVELVQHFTDTQYF	TGCAGCGTTGAGTTAGTACAGCATTTCACAGATACGCAGTATTTT
.	TRBV6-2/TRBV6-3	.	TRBJ2-2	CASDGNTGELFF	TGTGCCAGCGACGGGAACACCGGGGAGCTGTTTTTT
.	TRBV12-3/TRBV12-4	.	TRBJ2-3	CASSPWTDTQYF	TGTGCCAGCAGTCCCTGGACAGATACGCAGTATTTT
TRBD2	TRBV20-1	.	TRBJ2-1	CSALPLGGGRPEQFF	TGCAGTGCCCTCCCCCTTGGGGGGGGGAGACCCGAGCAGTTCTTC